This T cell receptor (beta chain) was captured in a study of blood T cell repertoires in COVID-19. Looking at the study overall: Collection of acute and convalescent COVID-19 samples took place in the United States, Italy and Spain.

Original processing methods: By means of reference gene primer amplification, nucleated cell counts were estimated. The method was immunoSEQ multiplex PCR; TCRdb's version includes in-frame clones alone and lacks a portion of them. V and J calls and clone size are copied from that table; D and trimming were computed from the DNA. The repertoire holds about 190,000 clones, with around 79% as singletons. Trimming took 3 bases from V and 7 from J, leaving 7 bases between them. The germline V gene encodes CDR1 MNHEY and CDR2 SVGAGI. The CDR3 length is 11 residues. This sequence joins TRBV6-5 and TRBJ2-7; D unclear. The specimen sequenced was peripheral blood. The TCR was taken from a woman in her forties or fifties with acute or convalescent COVID-19. This chain's CDR3 is CASSYGQEQYF. CDR3 bases: TGTGCCAGCAGTTATGGGCAAGAGCAGTACTTC.